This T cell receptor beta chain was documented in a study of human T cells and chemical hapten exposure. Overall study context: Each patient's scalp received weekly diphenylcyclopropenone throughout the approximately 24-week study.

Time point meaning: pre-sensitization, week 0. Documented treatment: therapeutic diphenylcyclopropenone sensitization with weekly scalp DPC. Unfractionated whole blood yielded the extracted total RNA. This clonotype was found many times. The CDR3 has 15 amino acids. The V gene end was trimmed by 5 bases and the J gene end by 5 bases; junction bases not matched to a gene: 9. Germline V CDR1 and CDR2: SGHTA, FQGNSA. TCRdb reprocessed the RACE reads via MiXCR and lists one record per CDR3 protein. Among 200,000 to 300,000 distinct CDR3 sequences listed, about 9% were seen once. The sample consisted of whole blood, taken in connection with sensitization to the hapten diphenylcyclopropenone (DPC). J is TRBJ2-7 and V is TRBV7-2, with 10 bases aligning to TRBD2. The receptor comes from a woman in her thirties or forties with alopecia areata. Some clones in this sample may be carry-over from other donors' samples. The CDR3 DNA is TGTGCCAGCAGCCGCCGTCTAGCGGGAGTTAACGAGCAGTACTTC. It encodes CASSRRLAGVNEQYF.